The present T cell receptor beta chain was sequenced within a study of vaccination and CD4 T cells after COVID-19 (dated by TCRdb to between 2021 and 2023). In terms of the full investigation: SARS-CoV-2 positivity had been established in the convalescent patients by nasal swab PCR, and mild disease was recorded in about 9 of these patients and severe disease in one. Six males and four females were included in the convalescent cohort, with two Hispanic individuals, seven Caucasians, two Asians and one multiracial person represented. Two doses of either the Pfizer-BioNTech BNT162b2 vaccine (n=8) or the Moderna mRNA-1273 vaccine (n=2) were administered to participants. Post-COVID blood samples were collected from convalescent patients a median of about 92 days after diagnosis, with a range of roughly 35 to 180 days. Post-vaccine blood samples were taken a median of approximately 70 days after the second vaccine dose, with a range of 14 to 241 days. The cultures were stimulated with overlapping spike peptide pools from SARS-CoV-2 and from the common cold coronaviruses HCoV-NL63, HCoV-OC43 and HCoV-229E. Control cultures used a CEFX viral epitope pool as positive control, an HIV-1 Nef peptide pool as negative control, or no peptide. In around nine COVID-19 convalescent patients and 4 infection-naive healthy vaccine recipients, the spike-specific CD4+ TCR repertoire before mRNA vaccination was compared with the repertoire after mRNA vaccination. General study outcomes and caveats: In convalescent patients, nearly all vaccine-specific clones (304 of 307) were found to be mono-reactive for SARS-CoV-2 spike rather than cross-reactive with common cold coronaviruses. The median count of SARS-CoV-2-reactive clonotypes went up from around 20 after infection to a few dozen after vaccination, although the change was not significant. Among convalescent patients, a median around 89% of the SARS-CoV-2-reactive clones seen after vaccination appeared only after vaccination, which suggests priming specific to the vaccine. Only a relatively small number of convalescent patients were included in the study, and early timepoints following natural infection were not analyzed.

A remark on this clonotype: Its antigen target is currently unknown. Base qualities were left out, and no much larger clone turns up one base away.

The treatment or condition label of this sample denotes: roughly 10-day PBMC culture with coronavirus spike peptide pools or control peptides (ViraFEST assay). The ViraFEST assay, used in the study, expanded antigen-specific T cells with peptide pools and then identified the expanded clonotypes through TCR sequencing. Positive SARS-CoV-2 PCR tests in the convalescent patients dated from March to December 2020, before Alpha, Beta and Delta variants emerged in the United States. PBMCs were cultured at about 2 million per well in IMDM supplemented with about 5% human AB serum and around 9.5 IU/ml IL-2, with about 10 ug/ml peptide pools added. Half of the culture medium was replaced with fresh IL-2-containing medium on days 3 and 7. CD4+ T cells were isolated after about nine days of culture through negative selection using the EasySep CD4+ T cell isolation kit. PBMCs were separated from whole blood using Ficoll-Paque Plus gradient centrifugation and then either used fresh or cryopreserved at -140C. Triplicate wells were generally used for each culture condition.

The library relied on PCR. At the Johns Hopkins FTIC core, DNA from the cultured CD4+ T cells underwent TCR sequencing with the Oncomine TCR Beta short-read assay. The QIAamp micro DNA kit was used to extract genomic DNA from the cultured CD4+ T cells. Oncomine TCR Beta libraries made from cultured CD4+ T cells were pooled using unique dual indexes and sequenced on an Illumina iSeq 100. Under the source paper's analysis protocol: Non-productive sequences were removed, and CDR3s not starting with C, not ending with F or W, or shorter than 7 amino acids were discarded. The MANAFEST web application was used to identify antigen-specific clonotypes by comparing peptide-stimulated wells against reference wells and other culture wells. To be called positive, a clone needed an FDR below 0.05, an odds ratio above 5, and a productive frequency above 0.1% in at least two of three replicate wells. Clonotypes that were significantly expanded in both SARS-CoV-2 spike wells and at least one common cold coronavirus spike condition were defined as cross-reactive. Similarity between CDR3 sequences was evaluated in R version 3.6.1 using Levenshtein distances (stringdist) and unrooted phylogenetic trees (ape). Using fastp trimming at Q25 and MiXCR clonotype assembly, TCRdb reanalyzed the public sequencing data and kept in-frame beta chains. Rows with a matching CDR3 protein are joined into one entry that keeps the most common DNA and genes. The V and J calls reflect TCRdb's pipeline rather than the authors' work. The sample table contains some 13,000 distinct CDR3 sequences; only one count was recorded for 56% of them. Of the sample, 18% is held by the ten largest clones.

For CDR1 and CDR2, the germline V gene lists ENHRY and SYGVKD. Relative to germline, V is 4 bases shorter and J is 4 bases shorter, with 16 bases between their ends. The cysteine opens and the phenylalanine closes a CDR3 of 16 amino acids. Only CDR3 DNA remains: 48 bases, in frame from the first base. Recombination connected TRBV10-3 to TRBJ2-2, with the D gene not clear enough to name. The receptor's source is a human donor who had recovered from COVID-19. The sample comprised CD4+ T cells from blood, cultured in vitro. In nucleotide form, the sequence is TGTGCCATCAGTGGACCGTTCCGAGATTCCACCGGGGAGCTGTTTTTT. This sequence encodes CAISGPFRDSTGELFF.